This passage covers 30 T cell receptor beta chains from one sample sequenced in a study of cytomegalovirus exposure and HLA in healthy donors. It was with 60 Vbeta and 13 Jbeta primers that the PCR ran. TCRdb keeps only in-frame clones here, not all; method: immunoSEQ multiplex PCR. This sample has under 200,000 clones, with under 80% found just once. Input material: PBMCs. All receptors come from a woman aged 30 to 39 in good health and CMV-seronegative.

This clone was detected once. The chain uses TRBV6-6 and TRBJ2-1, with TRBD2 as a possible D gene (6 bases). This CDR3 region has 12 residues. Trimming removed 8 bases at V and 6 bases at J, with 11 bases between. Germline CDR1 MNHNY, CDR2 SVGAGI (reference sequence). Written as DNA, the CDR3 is TGTGCCAGCTCTGGGGGGAGCAATGAGCAGTTCTTC. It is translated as CASSGGSNEQFF.

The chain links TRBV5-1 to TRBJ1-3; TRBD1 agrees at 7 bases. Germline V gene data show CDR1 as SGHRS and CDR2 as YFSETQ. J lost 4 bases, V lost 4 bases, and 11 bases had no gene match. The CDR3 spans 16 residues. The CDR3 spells CASSRDSPWGGNTIYF. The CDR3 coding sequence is TGCGCCAGCAGCCGGGACAGCCCCTGGGGGGGAAACACCATATATTTT.

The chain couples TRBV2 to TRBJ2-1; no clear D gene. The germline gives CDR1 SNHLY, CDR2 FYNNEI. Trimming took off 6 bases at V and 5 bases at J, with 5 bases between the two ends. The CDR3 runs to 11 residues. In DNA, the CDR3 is TGTGCCAGCAGCCTTCACAATGAGCAGTTCTTC. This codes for CASSLHNEQFF. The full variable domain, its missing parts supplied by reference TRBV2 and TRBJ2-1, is EPEVTQTPSHQVTQMGQEVILRCVPISNHLYFYWYRQILGQKVEFLVSFYNNEISEKSEIFDDQFSVERPDGSNFTLKIRSTKLEDSAMYFCASSLHNEQFFGPGTRLTVL.

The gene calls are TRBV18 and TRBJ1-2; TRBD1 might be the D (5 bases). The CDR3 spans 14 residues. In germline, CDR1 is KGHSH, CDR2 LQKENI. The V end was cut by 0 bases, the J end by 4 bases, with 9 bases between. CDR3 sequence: CASSPPDQGYGYTF. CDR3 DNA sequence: TGTGCCAGCTCACCACCGGATCAGGGCTATGGCTACACCTTC. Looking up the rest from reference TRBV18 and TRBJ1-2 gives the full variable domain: NAGVMQNPRHLVRRRGQEARLRCSPMKGHSHVYWYRQLPEEGLKFMVYLQKENIIDESGMPKERFSAEFPKEGPSILRIQQVVRGDSAAYFCASSPPDQGYGYTFGSGTRLTVV.

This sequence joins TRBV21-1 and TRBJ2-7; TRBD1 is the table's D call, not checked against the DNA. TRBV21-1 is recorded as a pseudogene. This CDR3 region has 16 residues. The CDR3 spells CASSREGARDSYEQYF. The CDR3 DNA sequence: TGTGCCAGCAGCCGTGAAGGGGCCAGAGATTCCTACGAGCAGTACTTC.

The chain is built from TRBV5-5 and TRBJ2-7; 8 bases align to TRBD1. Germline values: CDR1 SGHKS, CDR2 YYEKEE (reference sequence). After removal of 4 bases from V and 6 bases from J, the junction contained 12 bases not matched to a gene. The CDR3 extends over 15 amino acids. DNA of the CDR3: TGTGCCAGCAGCCCGTTTATCGGACAGGGACGCGAGCAGTACTTC. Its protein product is CASSPFIGQGREQYF.

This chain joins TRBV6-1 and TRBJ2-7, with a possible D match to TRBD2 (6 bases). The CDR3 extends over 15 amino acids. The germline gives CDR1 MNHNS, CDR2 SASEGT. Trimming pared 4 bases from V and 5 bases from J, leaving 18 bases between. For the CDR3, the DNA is TGTGCCAGCAGTGTAGGAGGGGACGGCGGGGACGAGCAGTACTTC. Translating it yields CASSVGGDGGDEQYF.

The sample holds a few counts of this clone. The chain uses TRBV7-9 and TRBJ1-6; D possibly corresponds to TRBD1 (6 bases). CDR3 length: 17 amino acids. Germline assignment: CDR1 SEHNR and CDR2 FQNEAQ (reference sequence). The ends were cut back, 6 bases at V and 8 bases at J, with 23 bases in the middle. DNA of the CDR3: TGTGCCAGCAGTCCTACCGGCGGGAGGGGGGGAGATTCACCCCTCCACTTT. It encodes CASSPTGGRGGDSPLHF.

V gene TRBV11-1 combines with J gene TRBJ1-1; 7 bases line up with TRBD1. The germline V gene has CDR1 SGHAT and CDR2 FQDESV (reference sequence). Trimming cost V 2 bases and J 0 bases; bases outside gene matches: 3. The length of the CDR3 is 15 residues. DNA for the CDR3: TGTGCCAGCAGCTTATCGGGACAGATGAACACTGAAGCTTTCTTT. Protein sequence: CASSLSGQMNTEAFF. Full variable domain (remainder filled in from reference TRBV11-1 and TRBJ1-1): EAEVAQSPRYKITEKSQAVAFWCDPISGHATLYWYRQILGQGPELLVQFQDESVVDDSQLPKDRFSAERLKGVDSTLKIQPAELGDSAMYLCASSLSGQMNTEAFFGQGTRLTVV.

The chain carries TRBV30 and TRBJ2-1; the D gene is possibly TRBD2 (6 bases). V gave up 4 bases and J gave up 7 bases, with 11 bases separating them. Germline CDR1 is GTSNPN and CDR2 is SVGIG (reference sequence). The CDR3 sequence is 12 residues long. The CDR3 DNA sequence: TGTGCCTGGAACTCCGGAGGGAATGAGCAGTTCTTC. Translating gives CAWNSGGNEQFF.

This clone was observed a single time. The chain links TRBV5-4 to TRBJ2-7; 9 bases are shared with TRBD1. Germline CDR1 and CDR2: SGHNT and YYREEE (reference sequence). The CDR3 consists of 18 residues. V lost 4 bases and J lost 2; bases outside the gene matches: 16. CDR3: CASSVGTGLPHFPYEQYF. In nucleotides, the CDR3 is TGTGCCAGCAGCGTCGGGACAGGGTTACCCCACTTTCCCTACGAGCAGTACTTC.

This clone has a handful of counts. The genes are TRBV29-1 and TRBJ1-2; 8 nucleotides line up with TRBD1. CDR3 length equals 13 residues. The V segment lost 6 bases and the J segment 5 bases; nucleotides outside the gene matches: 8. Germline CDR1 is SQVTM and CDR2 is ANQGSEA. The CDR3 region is CSVRTGTAYGYTF. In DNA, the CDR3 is TGCAGCGTCAGGACAGGGACGGCGTATGGCTACACCTTC.

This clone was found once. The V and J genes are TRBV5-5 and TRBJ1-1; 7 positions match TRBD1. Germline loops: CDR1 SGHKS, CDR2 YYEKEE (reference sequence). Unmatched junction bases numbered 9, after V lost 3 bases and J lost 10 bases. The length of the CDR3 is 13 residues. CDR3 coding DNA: TGTGCCAGCAGCTCGGGACAGATTCTGGTAGCTTTCTTT. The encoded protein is CASSSGQILVAFF.

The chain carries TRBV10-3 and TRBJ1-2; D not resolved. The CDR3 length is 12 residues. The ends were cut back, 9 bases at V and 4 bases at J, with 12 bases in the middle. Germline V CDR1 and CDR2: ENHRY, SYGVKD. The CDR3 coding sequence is TGTGCCATTACCGACACGCGCTATGGCTACACCTTC. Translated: CAITDTRYGYTF.

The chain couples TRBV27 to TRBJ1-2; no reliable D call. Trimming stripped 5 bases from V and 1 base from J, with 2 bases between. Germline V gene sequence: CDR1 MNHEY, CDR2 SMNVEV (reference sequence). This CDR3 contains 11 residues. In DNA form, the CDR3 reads TGTGCCAGCAGTCTTAACTATGGCTACACCTTC. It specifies CASSLNYGYTF.

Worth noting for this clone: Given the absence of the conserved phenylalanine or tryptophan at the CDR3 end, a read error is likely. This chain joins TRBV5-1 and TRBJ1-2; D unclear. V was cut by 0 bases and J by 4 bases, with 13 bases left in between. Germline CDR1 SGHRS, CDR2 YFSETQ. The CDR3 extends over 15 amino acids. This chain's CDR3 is CASSLAAEESYGYTL. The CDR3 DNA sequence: TGCGCCAGCAGCTTGGCCGCTGAGGAGAGCTATGGCTACACCCTC.

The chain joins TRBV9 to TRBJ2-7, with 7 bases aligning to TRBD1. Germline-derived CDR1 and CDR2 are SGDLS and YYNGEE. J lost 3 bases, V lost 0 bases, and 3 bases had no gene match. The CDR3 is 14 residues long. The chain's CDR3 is CASSVGQGNYEQYF. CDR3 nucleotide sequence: TGTGCCAGCAGCGTAGGACAGGGTAACTACGAGCAGTACTTC.

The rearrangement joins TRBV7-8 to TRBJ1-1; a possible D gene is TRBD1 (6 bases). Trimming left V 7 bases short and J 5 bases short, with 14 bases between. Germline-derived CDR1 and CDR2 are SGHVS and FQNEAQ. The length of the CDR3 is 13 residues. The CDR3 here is CASMPGTYTEAFF. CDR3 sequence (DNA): TGTGCCAGCATGCCTGGGACATATACTGAAGCTTTCTTT.

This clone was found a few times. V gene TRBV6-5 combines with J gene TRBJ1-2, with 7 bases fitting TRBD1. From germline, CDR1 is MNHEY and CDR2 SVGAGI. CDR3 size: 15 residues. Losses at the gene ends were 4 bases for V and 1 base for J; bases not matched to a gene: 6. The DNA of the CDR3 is TGTGCCAGCAGTTCGGGACAGCGCTTTAACTATGGCTACACCTTC. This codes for CASSSGQRFNYGYTF.

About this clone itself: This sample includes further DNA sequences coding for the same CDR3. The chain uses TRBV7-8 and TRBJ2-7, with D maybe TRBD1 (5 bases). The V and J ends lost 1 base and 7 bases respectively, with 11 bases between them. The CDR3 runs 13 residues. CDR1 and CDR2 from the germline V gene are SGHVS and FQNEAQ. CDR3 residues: CASSLGQLWEQYF. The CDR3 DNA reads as TGTGCCAGCAGCTTAGGACAGTTGTGGGAGCAGTACTTC.

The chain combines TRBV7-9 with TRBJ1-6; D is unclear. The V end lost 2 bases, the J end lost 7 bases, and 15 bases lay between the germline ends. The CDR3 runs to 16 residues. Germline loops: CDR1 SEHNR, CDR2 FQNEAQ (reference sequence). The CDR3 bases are TGTGCCAGCAGCTTATCCCTCGACGGAGCGAATTCACCCCTCCACTTT. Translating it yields CASSLSLDGANSPLHF.

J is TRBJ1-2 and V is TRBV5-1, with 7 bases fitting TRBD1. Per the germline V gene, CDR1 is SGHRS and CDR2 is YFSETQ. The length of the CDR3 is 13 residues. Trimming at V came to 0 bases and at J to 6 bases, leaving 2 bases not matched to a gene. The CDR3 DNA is TGCGCCAGCAGCTTGGGGACAGGAGATGGCTACACCTTC. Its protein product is CASSLGTGDGYTF. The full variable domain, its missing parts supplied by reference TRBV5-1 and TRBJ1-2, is KAGVTQTPRYLIKTRGQQVTLSCSPISGHRSVSWYQQTPGQGLQFLFEYFSETQRNKGNFPGRFSGRQFSNSRSEMNVSTLELGDSALYLCASSLGTGDGYTFGSGTRLTVV.

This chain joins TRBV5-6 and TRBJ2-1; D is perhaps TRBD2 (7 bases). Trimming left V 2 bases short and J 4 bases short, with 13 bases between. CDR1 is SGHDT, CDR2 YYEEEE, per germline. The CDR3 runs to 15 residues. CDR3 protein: CASSFSGGQYNEQFF. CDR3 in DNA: TGTGCCAGCAGCTTCTCCGGGGGGCAATACAATGAGCAGTTCTTC.

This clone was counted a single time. This CDR3 reads CASSPPGTGIRETQYF. The CDR3 DNA sequence: TGTGCCAGCAGCCCCCCCGGGACAGGCATCAGGGAGACCCAGTACTTC. This rearrangement joins TRBV5-4 to TRBJ2-5, with TRBD1 identical over 8 bases. Unmatched junction bases numbered 13, after V lost 4 bases and J lost 5 bases. The CDR3 spans 16 residues. CDR1 is SGHNT, CDR2 YYREEE, per germline (reference sequence).

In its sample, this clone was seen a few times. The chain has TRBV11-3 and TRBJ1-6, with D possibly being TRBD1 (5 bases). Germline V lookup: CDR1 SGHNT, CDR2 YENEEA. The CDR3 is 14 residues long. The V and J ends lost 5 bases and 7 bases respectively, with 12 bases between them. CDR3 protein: CASSPAGGNSPLHF. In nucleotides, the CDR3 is TGTGCCAGCAGCCCAGCGGGGGGGAATTCACCCCTCCACTTT.

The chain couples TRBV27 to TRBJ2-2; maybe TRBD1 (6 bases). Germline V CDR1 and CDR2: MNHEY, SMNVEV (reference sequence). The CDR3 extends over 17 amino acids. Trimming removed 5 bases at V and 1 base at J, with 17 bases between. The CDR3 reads CASSLRFRTVNTGELFF. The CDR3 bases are TGTGCCAGCAGTCTCCGATTCAGGACAGTGAACACCGGGGAGCTGTTTTTT.

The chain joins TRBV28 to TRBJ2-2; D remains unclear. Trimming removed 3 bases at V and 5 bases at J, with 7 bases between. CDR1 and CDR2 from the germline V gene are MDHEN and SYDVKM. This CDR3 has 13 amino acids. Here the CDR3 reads CASSFRLTGELFF. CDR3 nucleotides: TGTGCCAGCAGTTTCCGGTTGACCGGGGAGCTGTTTTTT.

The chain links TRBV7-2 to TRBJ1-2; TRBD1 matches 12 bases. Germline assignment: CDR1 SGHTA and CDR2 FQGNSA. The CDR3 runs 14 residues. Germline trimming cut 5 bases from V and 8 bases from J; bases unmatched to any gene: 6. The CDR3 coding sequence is TGTGCCAGCAGCCCAGGGACAGGGGGCGCAGGCTACACCTTC. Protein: CASSPGTGGAGYTF.

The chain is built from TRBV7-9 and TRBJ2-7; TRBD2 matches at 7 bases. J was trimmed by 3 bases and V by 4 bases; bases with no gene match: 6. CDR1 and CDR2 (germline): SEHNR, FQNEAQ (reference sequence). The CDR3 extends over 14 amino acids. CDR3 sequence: CASSSPAGDYEQYF. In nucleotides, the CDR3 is TGTGCCAGCAGCTCTCCGGCGGGGGACTACGAGCAGTACTTC.

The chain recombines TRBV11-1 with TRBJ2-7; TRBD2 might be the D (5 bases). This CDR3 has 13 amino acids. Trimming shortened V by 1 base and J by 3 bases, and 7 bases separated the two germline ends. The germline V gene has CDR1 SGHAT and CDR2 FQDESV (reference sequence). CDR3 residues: CASSLGGGYEQYF. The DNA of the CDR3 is TGTGCCAGCAGCTTAGGCGGAGGCTACGAGCAGTACTTC.